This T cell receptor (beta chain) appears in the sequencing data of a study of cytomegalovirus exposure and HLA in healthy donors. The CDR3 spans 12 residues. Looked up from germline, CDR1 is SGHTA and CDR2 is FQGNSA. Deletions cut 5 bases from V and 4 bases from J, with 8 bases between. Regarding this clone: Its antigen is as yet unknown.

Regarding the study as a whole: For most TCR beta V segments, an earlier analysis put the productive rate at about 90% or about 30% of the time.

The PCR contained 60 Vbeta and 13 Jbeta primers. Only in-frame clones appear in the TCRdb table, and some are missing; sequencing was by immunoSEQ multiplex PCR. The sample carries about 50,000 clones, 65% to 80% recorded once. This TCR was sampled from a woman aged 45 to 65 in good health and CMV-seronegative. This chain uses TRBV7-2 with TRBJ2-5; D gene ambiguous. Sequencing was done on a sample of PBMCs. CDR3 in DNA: TGTGCCAGCAGCCCCTACCGAGAGACCCAGTACTTC. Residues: CASSPYRETQYF.